Described below is a single TCR beta chain sequence and its context. What it binds is unknown. These data are taken from a study of T cells in Graves' hyperthyroidism and ophthalmopathy. The CDR3 regions of TCR beta were amplified from RNA transcripts. The TCR CDR3 was amplified in a first-round RT-PCR using the HTBI primer set. TCRdb reprocessed the multiplex PCR reads with MiXCR, giving one entry per CDR3 protein. Among 300,000 to 450,000 distinct CDR3 sequences listed, 15% were seen once. Broader study findings: In the analysis, a 13 V-J model separated ophthalmopathy from stable hyperthyroidism.

The CDR3 sequence is 13 residues long. V was cut by 0 bases and J by 7 bases, with 9 bases left in between. Germline V gene sequence: CDR1 SGDLS, CDR2 YYNGEE. Graves' hyperthyroidism is called stable when ophthalmopathy does not progress within 18 months. The clonotype originates from a woman aged 25 to 45 with Graves' hyperthyroidism. V usage is TRBV9 and J usage is TRBJ2-3, with a weak D call TRBD2 (6 bases). The specimen sequenced was blood. The CDR3 DNA sequence: TGTGCCAGCAGCGTAGAGGCGGGATATACGCAGTATTTT. This sequence encodes CASSVEAGYTQYF.